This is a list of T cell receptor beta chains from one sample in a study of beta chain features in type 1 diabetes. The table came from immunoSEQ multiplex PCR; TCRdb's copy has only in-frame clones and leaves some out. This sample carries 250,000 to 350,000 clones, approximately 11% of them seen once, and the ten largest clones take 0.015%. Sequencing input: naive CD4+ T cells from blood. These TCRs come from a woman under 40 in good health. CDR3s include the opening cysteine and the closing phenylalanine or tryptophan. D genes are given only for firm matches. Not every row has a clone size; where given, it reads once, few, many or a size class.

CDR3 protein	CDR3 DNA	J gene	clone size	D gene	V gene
CASLEGTGGPTEAFF	TGTGCCAGCCTCGAAGGGACAGGGGGCCCCACTGAAGCTTTCTTT	TRBJ1-1	.	TRBD1	TRBV25-1
CSVERLADTDTQYF	TGCAGCGTTGAAAGACTAGCGGACACAGATACGCAGTATTTT	TRBJ2-3	few	TRBD2	TRBV29-1
CASSQHAGGGGEQFF	TGCGCCAGCAGCCAACATGCGGGAGGAGGGGGTGAGCAGTTCTTC	TRBJ2-1	.	TRBD2	TRBV4-3
CASSVLAGGSGELFF	TGTGCCAGCAGTGTACTAGCGGGAGGGTCCGGGGAGCTGTTTTTT	TRBJ2-2	.	TRBD2	TRBV6-1
CASSPAGNSYEQYF	TGTGCCAGCAGCCCCGCCGGGAACTCCTACGAGCAGTACTTC	TRBJ2-7	few	.	TRBV7-2
CAISEIGGGTSYEQYF	TGTGCCATCAGTGAGATAGGGGGAGGGACCTCCTACGAGCAGTACTTC	TRBJ2-7	few	.	TRBV10-3
CASSETGRYTGELFF	TGTGCCAGCAGCGAGACAGGTCGATACACCGGGGAGCTGTTTTTT	TRBJ2-2	.	.	TRBV5-4
CASSLVPVEIQETQYF	TGTGCCAGCAGCTTAGTTCCCGTCGAGATCCAAGAGACCCAGTACTTC	TRBJ2-5	.	.	TRBV7-2
CASSLSIRGGELFF	TGTGCCAGCAGTTTATCCATTCGGGGCGGGGAGCTGTTTTTT	TRBJ2-2	few	.	TRBV28
CAWSAAQGGGDTQYF	TGTGCCTGGAGTGCCGCACAGGGAGGGGGGGATACGCAGTATTTT	TRBJ2-3	.	.	TRBV30
CASSFLARETQYF	TGTGCCAGCTCGTTTCTAGCTAGAGAGACCCAGTACTTC	TRBJ2-5	.	.	TRBV18
CAWSRTGGGETQYF	TGTGCCTGGAGCAGGACAGGGGGCGGAGAGACCCAGTACTTC	TRBJ2-5	.	TRBD1	TRBV30
CASSQSRHYEQYF	TGCGCCAGCAGTCAATCTCGACACTACGAGCAGTACTTC	TRBJ2-7	.	.	TRBV23-1
CASSPPRDRDTEAFF	TGTGCCAGCTCACCACCGAGGGACAGGGACACTGAAGCTTTCTTT	TRBJ1-1	few	TRBD1	TRBV18
CASSDDLAGTIYF	TGTGCCAGCAGTGATGATTTGGCGGGGACCATATATTTT	TRBJ1-3	.	.	TRBV2
CASRHPTVGGRTAKNIQYF	TGTGCCAGCAGGCACCCCACCGTTGGCGGGAGGACGGCTAAAAACATTCAGTACTTC	TRBJ2-4	.	TRBD2	TRBV7-2
CASSQYRRTWEGRDTQYF	TGTGCCAGCAGCCAATACCGCCGGACCTGGGAGGGGAGAGATACGCAGTATTTT	TRBJ2-3	.	TRBD2	TRBV14
CASSQVIPGVSSYNEQFF	TGTGCCAGCAGCCAAGTCATCCCGGGAGTGAGCTCCTACAATGAGCAGTTCTTC	TRBJ2-1	few	.	TRBV4-2
CASSSGLAYNEQFF	TGTGCCAGCAGCTCGGGACTAGCGTACAATGAGCAGTTCTTC	TRBJ2-1	.	TRBD2	TRBV7-2
CAWSEGLAGGNEQFF	TGTGCCTGGAGTGAGGGCCTAGCGGGTGGGAATGAGCAATTCTTC	TRBJ2-1	.	TRBD2	TRBV30
CASSSLTGGQETQYF	TGTGCCAGCAGCTCCCTAACAGGGGGTCAAGAGACCCAGTACTTC	TRBJ2-5	few	TRBD1	TRBV6-5
CASSLNPGGNTNEKLFF	TGTGCCAGCAGCCTAAACCCAGGGGGGAACACTAATGAAAAACTGTTTTTT	TRBJ1-4	.	TRBD1	TRBV4-2
CASSYSNQGQETQYF	TGTGCCAGCAGTTACTCGAATCAGGGGCAAGAGACCCAGTACTTC	TRBJ2-5	.	.	TRBV6-5
CASSASGGRSEQFF	TGTGCCAGCAGCGCCAGCGGGGGGAGGAGTGAGCAGTTCTTC	TRBJ2-1	.	TRBD2	TRBV9
CASSLDYRVGQPQHF	TGTGCCAGCAGCTTAGATTATCGGGTCGGGCAGCCCCAGCATTTT	TRBJ1-5	once	.	TRBV11-2
CASSTDRGREETQYF	TGTGCCAGCAGCACTGACAGGGGGCGGGAAGAGACCCAGTACTTC	TRBJ2-5	.	TRBD1	TRBV9
CASSLSQASRVGETQYF	TGCGCCAGCAGCTTGAGTCAAGCTAGCAGAGTGGGAGAGACCCAGTACTTC	TRBJ2-5	few	.	TRBV5-1
CASSSKPGLLMAPDTQYF	TGTGCCAGCAGCTCGAAACCGGGACTACTAATGGCTCCAGATACGCAGTATTTT	TRBJ2-3	.	TRBD2	TRBV7-9
CASSFRDGNEQFF	TGTGCCAGCAGTTTTCGGGATGGGAATGAGCAGTTCTTC	TRBJ2-1	.	.	TRBV5-5